This T cell receptor beta chain emerged from a study of early T cells in non-severe SARS-CoV-2 infection. TCRdb re-called the 5' RACE reads with MiXCR, one entry per CDR3 protein. The table includes about 83,000 distinct CDR3 sequences, roughly 13% detected once. This clonotype has a count of ten or more. V trimming: 7 bases; J trimming: 5 bases; junction bases outside the gene matches: 4. CDR1 is SGHAT, CDR2 FQNNGV, per germline. The CDR3 has 12 residues. The sequenced sample consisted of whole blood. The receptor was derived from an adult who was a healthcare worker with PCR-confirmed SARS-CoV-2 infection or an uninfected control (not recorded which). The chain uses TRBV11-2 and TRBJ2-7, with 8 bases matching TRBD2. The CDR3 bases are TGTGCCAGCAACCCGGGGGGGGACGAGCAGTACTTC. Translating gives CASNPGGDEQYF.